Reported below is one T cell receptor beta chain. Sequence at one end of the junction differs from germline and may be a read error. The data belong to a study of T cell repertoires in cytomegalovirus infection. Study details: TCR beta signatures that were public indicated CMV infection and matching HLA type.

Germline lookup yields CDR1 SGHTA and CDR2 FQGTGA. This CDR3 region has 18 residues. TCRdb re-called the reads through MiXCR, storing one row per CDR3 protein. This sample has 200,000 or so distinct CDR3 sequences; approximately 30% occur once, and the top ten carry just over 30%. The chain recombines TRBV7-3 with TRBJ2-5; 8 nucleotides agree with TRBD2. The sequence was collected from a human donor in good health (CMV status not recorded). Some clones in this sample may be carry-over from other donors' samples. Sequenced: PBMCs. The CDR3 sequence is CDSSLRGRLAGLQETQYF. CDR3 nucleotides: TGTGACAGCAGCTTAAGGGGCAGGCTAGCGGGCCTCCAAGAGACCCAGTACTTC.